The T cell receptor beta chain under discussion was sequenced for a study of regulatory T cells in long-lasting Graves disease. Turning to the study itself: The study enrolled newly diagnosed Graves' patients on antithyroid drugs under 3 months. Broader study findings: Blood alone, not thyroid tissue, was studied.

V lost 3 bases and J lost 3, with 9 bases in between. This CDR3 region has 13 residues. Looked up from germline, CDR1 is LNHDA and CDR2 is SQIVND (reference sequence). The authors built TCR beta libraries using iRepertoire HTBI primers and Arm-PCR of CDR3 regions. A single record per CDR3 protein comes from TCRdb applying MiXCR to the multiplex PCR reads. In the table there are hundreds of thousands of distinct CDR3 sequences, approximately 15% of which are singletons. Time point indicated: newly diagnosed GD, antithyroid drugs for less than 3 months. Extracted PBMC RNA gave rise to the TCR library. This clonotype was seen repeatedly, ten times or more. What it binds is unknown. Another study also made use of these data, one on T cells in Graves' hyperthyroidism and ophthalmopathy. Per that paper: Patients aged 18 to 65 had newly diagnosed hyperthyroidism of under 2 months' duration. A model built on 13 V-J features separated ophthalmopathy from stable hyperthyroidism.

The sequences come from peripheral blood mononuclear cells (PBMCs), collected at new diagnosis, from a patient treated with antithyroid drugs. The clonotype comes from a man aged 30 to 45 with Graves disease. The V gene is TRBV19, the J gene TRBJ2-7; D gene ambiguous. As DNA, the CDR3 is TGTGCCAGTAGTATTGCCAGGAACTACGAGCAGTACTTC. Translated, it gives CASSIARNYEQYF.